This TCR beta chain was found in a study of technical replicates of blood from a few donors. Sequencing used immunoSEQ multiplex PCR; TCRdb keeps in-frame clones, though not all of them. This sample carries 100,000 or so clones, 95% to 96% of them seen once, and the ten largest clones take approximately 0.2%. Details on this clone: The missing conserved phenylalanine or tryptophan at the end of this CDR3 makes a read error likely. It is unclear where the CDR3 begins or ends on the DNA, so no DNA is shown, and the CDR3 is as TCRdb lists it.

CDR1 and CDR2 (germline): SGDLS, YYNGEE. 11 amino acids form the CDR3, both terminal residues included. Sequencing was done on a sample of T cells isolated from PBMCs. The clonotype was recovered from a human donor in good health. The rearrangement uses TRBV9 and TRBJ1-2; the table gives TRBD1 as D, unverified against the DNA. The CDR3 sequence is CASSDSRVTGG.